This T cell receptor beta chain was sequenced for a study of blood T cell repertoires in COVID-19. Original processing methods: Reference gene primer amplification in the assay estimated nucleated cell counts. The method was immunoSEQ multiplex PCR; TCRdb's version includes in-frame clones alone and lacks a portion of them. The V and J calls and the clone size are those of that table, but D and trimming were determined from the DNA. The sample contains some 74,000 clones, about 80% of which appear only once. The germline V gene encodes CDR1 MNHEY and CDR2 SVGAGI. The CDR3 covers 15 residues. The V gene end was trimmed by 5 bases and the J gene end by 5 bases; junction bases not matched to a gene: 10.

The chain links TRBV6-5 to TRBJ1-1, with 8 bases aligning to TRBD1. The sample consisted of peripheral blood. The sequence came from a human donor in a cohort sampled during active COVID-19. In DNA form, the CDR3 reads TGTGCCAGCAGTACAGCCAGGGGGCTAGAGACTGAAGCTTTCTTT. This sequence encodes CASSTARGLETEAFF.